These 31 T cell receptor beta chains came from one sample sequenced in a study of CD8+ T cells in alopecia areata. Once RNA had been extracted, it was reverse transcribed into cDNA to act as the sequencing template. Profiling relied on immunoSEQ multiplex PCR, and the TCRdb table lists in-frame clones only, not all of them. The table has under 350,000 clones, 58% seen once; the top ten hold under 2%. The treatment here: oral pan-JAK inhibitor, 5-10 mg twice daily. The sample in question was CD4+ T cells sorted from blood, obtained at week 24, from a patient treated with tofacitinib. The receptors were gathered from a human donor with alopecia areata.

This chain joins TRBV30 and TRBJ2-5; D might be TRBD1 or TRBD2, each matching 5 bases. Trimming left V 2 bases short and J 7 bases short, with 11 bases between. The CDR3 has 12 amino acids. CDR1 is GTSNPN and CDR2 is SVGIG in the germline V gene (reference sequence). In DNA form, the CDR3 reads TGTGCCTGGAGTCTTGGGGCGGGGACCCAGTACTTC. It specifies CAWSLGAGTQYF.

The rearrangement uses TRBV30 and TRBJ2-7; 9 bases agree with TRBD1. The ends lost 8 bases at V and 2 bases at J; junction bases unmatched: 7. Per the germline V gene, CDR1 is GTSNPN and CDR2 is SVGIG (reference sequence). This CDR3 is built from 13 residues. The CDR3 nucleotides are TGTGCCGGTCGCCGGGACAGGGCCTACGAGCAGTACTTC. It encodes CAGRRDRAYEQYF. The whole variable domain, filled in from reference TRBV30 and TRBJ2-7, reads SQTIHQWPATLVQPVGSPLSLECTVEGTSNPNLYWYRQAAGRGLQLLFYSVGIGQISSEVPQNLSASRPQDRQFILSSKKLLLSDSGFYLCAGRRDRAYEQYFGPGTRLTVT.

The CDR3 loop is CAISGPTITDTQYF. CDR3 coding DNA: TGTGCCATCAGCGGACCGACAATCACAGATACGCAGTATTTT. This chain uses TRBV10-3 with TRBJ2-3; D gene unclear. There are 14 residues in the CDR3. Germline loops: CDR1 ENHRY, CDR2 SYGVKD. Trimming took off 6 bases at V and 2 bases at J, with 12 bases between the two ends.

The gene calls are TRBV4-3 and TRBJ2-7; no reliable D call. This CDR3 has 14 amino acids. The germline V gene encodes CDR1 LGHNA and CDR2 YSLEER. The V and J ends lost 0 bases and 4 bases respectively, with 10 bases between them. For the CDR3, the DNA is TGCGCCAGCAGCCAAGATCTTCGCAGATACGAGCAGTACTTC. It translates to CASSQDLRRYEQYF.

A few counts support this clone. The chain is built from TRBV10-3 and TRBJ1-3; D unclear. The CDR3 has 14 residues. From germline, CDR1 is ENHRY and CDR2 SYGVKD. The V and J ends lost 6 bases and 0 bases respectively, with 9 bases between them. The CDR3 here is CAIRANSSGNTIYF. Here the CDR3 DNA reads TGTGCCATCAGGGCCAATTCCTCTGGAAACACCATATATTTT.

The chain is built from TRBV2 and TRBJ2-3, with D perhaps TRBD1 or TRBD2 (5 bases each). This CDR3 has 14 residues. Germline CDR1 and CDR2: SNHLY and FYNNEI. Trimming shortened V by 5 bases and J by 7 bases, and 16 bases separated the two germline ends. The CDR3 DNA sequence: TGTGCCAGCAGTCCCGGGACGATTCAAAATACGCAGTATTTT. It specifies CASSPGTIQNTQYF.

This clone occurred a few times. This chain joins TRBV19 and TRBJ2-5, with 9 bases aligning to TRBD1. CDR1 is LNHDA, CDR2 SQIVND, per germline (reference sequence). This CDR3 is built from 15 residues. V lost 7 bases and J lost 2; bases outside the gene matches: 8. The chain's CDR3 is CASNRPGQGQETQYF. The CDR3 bases are TGTGCCAGTAATAGACCGGGACAGGGTCAAGAGACCCAGTACTTC. The full variable domain, in which reference TRBV19 and TRBJ2-5 provide the parts outside the CDR3, is DGGITQSPKYLFRKEGQNVTLSCEQNLNHDAMYWYRQDPGQGLRLIYYSQIVNDFQKGDIAEGYSVSREKKESFPLTVTSAQKNPTAFYLCASNRPGQGQETQYFGPGTRLLVL.

The chain uses TRBV5-5 and TRBJ2-3; D is uncertain. Trimming took off 1 base at V and 1 base at J, with 13 bases between the two ends. Per germline, CDR1 SGHKS and CDR2 YYEKEE (reference sequence). This CDR3 is built from 16 residues. The CDR3: CASSLFNAKRTDTQYF. The DNA of the CDR3 is TGTGCCAGCAGCTTGTTCAACGCGAAGCGCACAGATACGCAGTATTTT. Combining the CDR3 with reference TRBV5-5 and TRBJ2-3 gives the whole variable domain DAGVTQSPTHLIKTRGQQVTLRCSPISGHKSVSWYQQVLGQGPQFIFQYYEKEERGRGNFPDRFSARQFPNYSSELNVNALLLGDSALYLCASSLFNAKRTDTQYFGPGTRLTVL.

Comment on this clone: Additional DNA sequences in this sample encode the identical CDR3. V usage is TRBV5-1 and J usage is TRBJ2-6; D is ambiguous. V lost 0 bases to trimming and J lost 0 bases, with 4 bases between them. The CDR3 has 15 amino acids. The germline V gene has CDR1 SGHRS and CDR2 YFSETQ. CDR3 in DNA: TGCGCCAGCAGCTTGGGGGGCTCTGGGGCCAACGTCCTGACTTTC. Protein product: CASSLGGSGANVLTF.

The chain uses TRBV27 and TRBJ1-6; D unclear. Per germline, CDR1 MNHEY and CDR2 SMNVEV (reference sequence). Deletions cut 3 bases from V and 8 bases from J, with 5 bases between. This CDR3 contains 12 residues. The DNA for the CDR3 is TGTGCCAGCAGTTTCCGTTATTCACCCCTCCACTTT. The encoded protein is CASSFRYSPLHF.

The chain is built from TRBV28 and TRBJ1-1, with D unresolved. With 6 bases removed from V and 1 base from J, the gap between germline ends came to 15 bases. Germline V gene sequence: CDR1 MDHEN, CDR2 SYDVKM. The CDR3 loop spans 15 amino acids. Written as DNA, the CDR3 is TGTGCCAGCAGGAGTGGCGGAGCCAGGAACACTGAAGCTTTCTTT. This translates into CASRSGGARNTEAFF.

The chain is built from TRBV30 and TRBJ2-2; tentative D call: TRBD1 (5 bases). Germline V CDR1 and CDR2: GTSNPN, SVGIG (reference sequence). V was pared by 0 bases and J by 2 bases, with 10 bases between. The CDR3 totals 15 residues. The CDR3 DNA follows: TGTGCCTGGAGTGTAGACAGCTATAACACCGGGGAGCTGTTTTTT. This codes for CAWSVDSYNTGELFF.

The CDR3 protein is CASSLTGTGWSQYF. In nucleotides, the CDR3 is TGCGCCAGCAGCCTGACGGGGACAGGGTGGTCCCAGTACTTC. J is TRBJ2-5 and V is TRBV5-1, with TRBD1 identical over 9 bases. Germline values: CDR1 SGHRS, CDR2 YFSETQ. The J segment lost 9 bases and the V segment lost 4 bases, leaving 10 bases of the junction unmatched. The CDR3 covers 14 residues.

The chain has TRBV5-4 and TRBJ1-1, with D hard to call. Trimming stripped 0 bases from V and 0 bases from J, with 9 bases between. This CDR3 has 15 residues. CDR1 SGHNT and CDR2 YYREEE come from the germline V gene (reference sequence). In nucleotides, the CDR3 is TGTGCCAGCAGCTTGGGACACGACATGAACACTGAAGCTTTCTTT. Residues: CASSLGHDMNTEAFF. Using reference TRBV5-4 and TRBJ1-1 for the parts outside the CDR3, the full variable domain is ETGVTQSPTHLIKTRGQQVTLRCSSQSGHNTVSWYQQALGQGPQFIFQYYREEENGRGNFPPRFSGLQFPNYSSELNVNALELDDSALYLCASSLGHDMNTEAFFGQGTRLTVV.

The V call is TRBV9, the J call TRBJ2-5; D gene ambiguous. Germline assignment: CDR1 SGDLS and CDR2 YYNGEE. The CDR3 runs to 14 residues. Deletions cut 0 bases from V and 7 bases from J, with 13 bases between. CDR3 sequence reads: CASSVDPEHGTQYF. Written as DNA, the CDR3 is TGTGCCAGCAGCGTAGATCCTGAGCACGGGACCCAGTACTTC.

The gene calls are TRBV29-1 and TRBJ1-2, with a weak D call TRBD1 (5 bases). Germline V gene sequence: CDR1 SQVTM, CDR2 ANQGSEA. V lost 0 bases and J lost 9, with 14 bases in between. The CDR3 consists of 13 residues. The CDR3 protein is CSVEDGAGKSYTF. In DNA, the CDR3 is TGCAGCGTTGAAGACGGGGCAGGGAAAAGCTACACCTTC.

This clone showed up just a few times. The chain employs TRBV7-2 and TRBJ1-3, with D hard to call. The CDR3 length is 15 residues. V was clipped by 3 bases and J by 0 bases, with 9 bases between them. The germline gives CDR1 SGHTA, CDR2 FQGNSA. The CDR3 DNA is TGTGCCAGCAGCTTCCGGAGAACCTCTGGAAACACCATATATTTT. It specifies CASSFRRTSGNTIYF. Variable domain in full (rest from reference TRBV7-2 and TRBJ1-3): GAGVSQSPSNKVTEKGKDVELRCDPISGHTALYWYRQSLGQGLEFLIYFQGNSAPDKSGLPSDRFSAERTGGSVSTLTIQRTQQEDSAVYLCASSFRRTSGNTIYFGEGSWLTVV.

This clone was found once. The V gene is TRBV6-5, the J gene TRBJ2-7; 11 nucleotides agree with TRBD1. With V trimmed by 8 bases and J by 2 bases, 5 bases remained unmatched. Germline values: CDR1 MNHEY, CDR2 SVGAGI. The CDR3 length is 14 residues. CDR3 protein: CASRLGQGAYEQYF. CDR3 nucleotides: TGTGCCAGCCGACTGGGACAGGGGGCCTACGAGCAGTACTTC.

This clone has just a few counts. The V gene is TRBV6-5, the J gene TRBJ2-3, with D unclear. V was pared by 0 bases and J by 8 bases, with 12 bases between. Germline values: CDR1 MNHEY, CDR2 SVGAGI. This CDR3 spans 14 amino acids. CDR3 DNA sequence: TGTGCCAGCAGTTACTCGACCCCGGGTATTACGCAGTATTTT. Translated: CASSYSTPGITQYF.

V is TRBV5-5 and J is TRBJ2-7, with 7 bases matching TRBD1. Looked up from germline, CDR1 is SGHKS and CDR2 is YYEKEE (reference sequence). The length of the CDR3 is 13 residues. Trimming cost V 5 bases and J 1 base; bases outside gene matches: 3. This CDR3 reads CASRHRGSYEQYF. CDR3 DNA sequence: TGTGCCAGCAGACACAGGGGTTCCTACGAGCAGTACTTC.

The chain carries TRBV7-6 and TRBJ2-3; no reliable D call. This CDR3 is built from 14 residues. V lost 0 bases and J lost 1, with 5 bases in between. Germline loops: CDR1 SGHVS, CDR2 FNYEAQ. The DNA for the CDR3 is TGTGCCAGCAGCTTAGCAGGTGGCACAGATACGCAGTATTTT. This sequence encodes CASSLAGGTDTQYF.

This rearrangement joins TRBV20-1 to TRBJ2-7; D uncertain. Germline CDR1 and CDR2: DFQATT and SNEGSKA (reference sequence). The CDR3 sequence is 11 residues long. Trimming removed 6 bases at V and 3 bases at J, with 9 bases between. CDR3 bases: TGCAGTGCGGGCGCGGACTACGAGCAGTACTTC. Translated, it gives CSAGADYEQYF.

The V gene is TRBV7-9, the J gene TRBJ2-2; D gene uncertain. From germline, CDR1 is SEHNR and CDR2 FQNEAQ (reference sequence). V lost 4 bases and J lost 2, with 11 bases in between. The CDR3 is 15 amino acids. CDR3 in DNA: TGTGCCAGCAGCTCCCGACTCCTAAACACCGGGGAGCTGTTTTTT. Translating it yields CASSSRLLNTGELFF.

The gene calls are TRBV6-1 and TRBJ1-4; the D gene is possibly TRBD1 (6 bases). The CDR3 consists of 14 residues. From germline, CDR1 is MNHNS and CDR2 SASEGT. The V end lost 2 bases, the J end lost 7 bases, and 11 bases lay between the germline ends. In DNA, the CDR3 is TGTGCCAGCAGTGAACAGGGGATGGGTGAAAAACTGTTTTTT. Its translation is CASSEQGMGEKLFF.

This chain links TRBV25-1 with TRBJ2-3; D call uncertain. CDR3 length: 15 residues. Germline V gene lookup returns CDR1 MGHDK and CDR2 SYGVNS. Trimming pared 2 bases from V and 2 bases from J, leaving 11 bases between. The CDR3 here is CASSEGAWTTDTQYF. The CDR3 DNA is TGTGCCAGCAGTGAAGGAGCGTGGACCACAGATACGCAGTATTTT. Variable domain in full (rest from reference TRBV25-1 and TRBJ2-3): EADIYQTPRYLVIGTGKKITLECSQTMGHDKMYWYQQDPGMELHLIHYSYGVNSTEKGDLSSESTVSRIRTEHFPLTLESARPSHTSQYLCASSEGAWTTDTQYFGPGTRLTVL.

In its sample, this clone was seen a few times. This chain connects TRBV27 to TRBJ2-1; no clear D. Trimming stripped 6 bases from V and 8 bases from J, with 17 bases between. The CDR3 is made up of 14 amino acids. Looked up from germline, CDR1 is MNHEY and CDR2 is SMNVEV (reference sequence). This CDR3 is CASSLEPHGHEQFF. The CDR3 region has the DNA TGTGCCAGCAGCCTCGAGCCGCATGGGCATGAGCAGTTCTTC.

The chain links TRBV4-3 to TRBJ1-4; D ambiguous. V lost 1 base and J 7 bases, leaving 13 bases between the germline ends. Germline-derived CDR1 and CDR2 are LGHNA and YSLEER. The CDR3 totals 15 residues. The CDR3 DNA is TGCGCCAGCAGCCAAGGAGGGAATAAAATTGAAAAACTGTTTTTT. This translates into CASSQGGNKIEKLFF.

The V call is TRBV7-6, the J call TRBJ2-1; TRBD2 matches 16 bases. Germline CDR1 is SGHVS and CDR2 is FNYEAQ. Trimming cost V 0 bases and J 1 base; bases outside gene matches: 6. The CDR3 contains 20 residues. The CDR3 coding sequence is TGTGCCAGCAGCTTAGCGCCGGGACTAGCGGGGGGGCCGTCCTACAATGAGCAGTTCTTC. Translated, it gives CASSLAPGLAGGPSYNEQFF.

The rearrangement joins TRBV7-6 to TRBJ2-5; 12 nucleotides line up with TRBD2. Germline V gives CDR1 SGHVS, CDR2 FNYEAQ. V was pared by 5 bases and J by 4 bases, with 2 bases of the junction left unmatched. The CDR3 has 14 residues. Here the CDR3 DNA reads TGTGCCAGCAGCCCGGGACTAGCGGGAGAGACCCAGTACTTC. The encoded protein is CASSPGLAGETQYF.

This CDR3 reads CASSVVDRGEQYF. CDR3 DNA sequence: TGTGCCAGCAGCGTAGTAGACAGGGGCGAGCAGTACTTC. The V gene is TRBV9, the J gene TRBJ2-7; TRBD1 matches at 8 bases. The V gene end was trimmed by 0 bases and the J gene end by 6 bases; junction bases not matched to a gene: 2. CDR3 size: 13 residues. Germline CDR1 reads SGDLS; CDR2 reads YYNGEE.

This chain connects TRBV5-1 to TRBJ2-7; D not certain. Trimming removed 0 bases at V and 2 bases at J, with 3 bases between. The length of the CDR3 is 12 residues. The germline V gene has CDR1 SGHRS and CDR2 YFSETQ. In DNA form, the CDR3 reads TGCGCCAGCAGCTTGGACACCTACGAGCAGTACTTC. This sequence encodes CASSLDTYEQYF. The complete variable domain, with remaining parts taken from reference TRBV5-1 and TRBJ2-7, reads KAGVTQTPRYLIKTRGQQVTLSCSPISGHRSVSWYQQTPGQGLQFLFEYFSETQRNKGNFPGRFSGRQFSNSRSEMNVSTLELGDSALYLCASSLDTYEQYFGPGTRLTVT.